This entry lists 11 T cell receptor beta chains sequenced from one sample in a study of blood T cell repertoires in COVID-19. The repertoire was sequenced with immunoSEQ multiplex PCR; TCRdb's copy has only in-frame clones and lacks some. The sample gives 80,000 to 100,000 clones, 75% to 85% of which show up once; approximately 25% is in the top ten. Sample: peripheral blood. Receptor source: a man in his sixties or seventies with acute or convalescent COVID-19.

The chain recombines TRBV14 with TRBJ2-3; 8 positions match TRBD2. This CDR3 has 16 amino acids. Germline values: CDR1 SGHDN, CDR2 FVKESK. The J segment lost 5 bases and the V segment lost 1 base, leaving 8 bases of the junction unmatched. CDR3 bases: TGTGCCAGCAGCCAAGTATTGAGCGGGGGCGGAGATACGCAGTATTTT. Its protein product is CASSQVLSGGGDTQYF.

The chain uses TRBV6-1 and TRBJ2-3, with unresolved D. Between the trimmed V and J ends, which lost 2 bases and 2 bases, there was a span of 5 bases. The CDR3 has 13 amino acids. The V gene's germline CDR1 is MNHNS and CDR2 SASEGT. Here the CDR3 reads CASSEHYTDTQYF. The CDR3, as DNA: TGTGCCAGCAGTGAACACTACACAGATACGCAGTATTTT.

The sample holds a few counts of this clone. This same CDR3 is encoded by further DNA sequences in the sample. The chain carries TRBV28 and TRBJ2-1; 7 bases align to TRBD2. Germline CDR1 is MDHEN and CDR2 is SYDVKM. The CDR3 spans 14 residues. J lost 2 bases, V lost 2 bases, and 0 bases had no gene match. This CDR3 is CASSLAGAYNEQFF. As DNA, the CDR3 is TGTGCCAGCAGTTTAGCGGGAGCCTACAATGAGCAGTTCTTC.

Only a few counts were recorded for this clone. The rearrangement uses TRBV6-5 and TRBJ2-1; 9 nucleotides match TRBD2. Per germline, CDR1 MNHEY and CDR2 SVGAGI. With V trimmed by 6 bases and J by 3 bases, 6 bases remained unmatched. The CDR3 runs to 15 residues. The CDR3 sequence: CASSLSSGDYNEQFF. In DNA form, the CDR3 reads TGTGCCAGCAGCCTCTCTAGCGGGGACTACAATGAGCAGTTCTTC.

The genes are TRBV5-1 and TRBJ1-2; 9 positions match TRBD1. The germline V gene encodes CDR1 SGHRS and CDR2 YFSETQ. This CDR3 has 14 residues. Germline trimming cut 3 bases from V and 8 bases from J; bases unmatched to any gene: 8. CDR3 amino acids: CASSSGQGIGGYTF. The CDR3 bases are TGCGCCAGCAGCTCGGGACAGGGAATAGGAGGCTACACCTTC.

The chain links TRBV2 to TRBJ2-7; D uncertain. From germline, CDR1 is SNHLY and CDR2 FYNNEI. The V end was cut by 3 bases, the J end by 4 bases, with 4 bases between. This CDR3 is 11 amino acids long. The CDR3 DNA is TGTGCCAGCAGTGACAATTACGAGCAGTACTTC. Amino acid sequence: CASSDNYEQYF. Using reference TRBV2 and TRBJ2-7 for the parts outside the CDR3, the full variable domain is EPEVTQTPSHQVTQMGQEVILRCVPISNHLYFYWYRQILGQKVEFLVSFYNNEISEKSEIFDDQFSVERPDGSNFTLKIRSTKLEDSAMYFCASSDNYEQYFGPGTRLTVT.

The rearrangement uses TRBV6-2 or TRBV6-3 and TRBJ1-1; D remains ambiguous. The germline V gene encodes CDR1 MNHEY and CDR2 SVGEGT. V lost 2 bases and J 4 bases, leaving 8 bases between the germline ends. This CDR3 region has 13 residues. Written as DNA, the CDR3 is TGTGCCAGCAGTTACCGGGAGGGCACTGAAGCTTTCTTT. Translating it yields CASSYREGTEAFF.

The CDR3 loop reads CASSQGRGGGDLSYNEQFF. The CDR3 coding sequence is TGTGCCAGCAGCCAAGGAAGAGGGGGTGGCGACCTCTCCTACAATGAGCAGTTCTTC. This sequence joins TRBV3-1 (or the pseudogene TRBV3-2) and TRBJ2-1; TRBD1 is a possible D gene (6 bases). Germline assignment: CDR1 LGHDT and CDR2 YNNKEL (reference sequence). The CDR3 is 19 amino acids. Trimming shortened V by 1 base and J by 0 bases, and 19 bases separated the two germline ends.

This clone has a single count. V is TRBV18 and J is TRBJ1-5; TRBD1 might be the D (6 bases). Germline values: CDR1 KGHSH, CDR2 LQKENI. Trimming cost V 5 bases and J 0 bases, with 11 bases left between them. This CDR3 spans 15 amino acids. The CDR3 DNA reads TGTGCCAGCTCAGAAGGACAGAATAGCAATCAGCCCCAGCATTTT. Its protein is CASSEGQNSNQPQHF.

The CDR3 DNA reads as TGTGCCATCAGGGGACTAGCGGAGGACAATGAGCAGTTCTTC. This translates into CAIRGLAEDNEQFF. The chain links TRBV10-3 to TRBJ2-1, with 11 positions matching TRBD2. Germline V CDR1 and CDR2: ENHRY, SYGVKD. J was trimmed by 5 bases and V by 6 bases; bases with no gene match: 3. The length of the CDR3 is 14 residues.

DNA of the CDR3: TGTGCCAGTAGTATTGGAGGTTGGAATGAAAAACTGTTTTTT. This translates into CASSIGGWNEKLFF. The chain recombines TRBV19 with TRBJ1-4; D not resolved. This CDR3 is 14 amino acids long. The V and J ends lost 3 bases and 5 bases respectively, with 10 bases between them. Germline loops: CDR1 LNHDA, CDR2 SQIVND (reference sequence).